This T cell receptor (beta chain) was captured in a study of OX40 agonist ivuxolimab in advanced cancers. In terms of the full investigation: The costimulatory receptor OX40 (CD134) was targeted by ivuxolimab, a fully human IgG2 agonistic monoclonal antibody. Intravenous ivuxolimab was administered to patients every 2 weeks at six dose levels: 0.01, 0.1, 0.3, 1.5, 3 and 10 mg/kg. Of the approximately 50 dose-escalation patients, hepatocellular carcinoma was present in approximately 20, melanoma in roughly 15, renal cell carcinoma in 9 and head and neck cancer in 9. The dose-escalation cohort was 82.7% male with a mean age of about 65 years, ranging from roughly 23 to 90. Prior anti-PD-1, anti-PD-L1 or anti-CTLA-4 therapy was permitted, and checkpoint inhibitors had been received by about two fifths of dose-escalation patients. Partial responses occurred in three dose-escalation patients, of whom one had hepatocellular carcinoma and two had cutaneous melanoma. The point of sequencing TCRbeta in the periphery was to test whether ivuxolimab changed TCR sequence diversity and drove clonal T-cell expansion. The monotherapy dose-escalation portion (N ≈ 52 patients) of the phase I ivuxolimab trial is reported in the paper. Summary of the overall study and its limitations: After ivuxolimab, more expanded clones were found on average in CD8+ T cells than in CD4+ T cells. In partial responders in the 0.1-3.0 mg/kg groups, normalized peripheral clonal expansion was found to be among the lowest, especially among CD8+ T cells. Low levels of normalized T-cell clonal expansion were also seen in some patients who did not respond. At doses from 0.1 to 3.0 mg/kg, clonal expansion was seen in both CD4+ and CD8+ blood T cells between baseline and week 6. The antigen specificity of the peripheral T cells that underwent clonal expansion was not determined.

At the junction V is shortened by 0 bases and J by 6 bases; bases outside the gene matches: 7. From the cysteine through the phenylalanine, the CDR3 covers 16 amino acids. Only the CDR3 portion is preserved as DNA: 48 bases, with reading frame beginning at the first base. CDR1 and CDR2 are read off the germline V gene as SGHRS and YFSETQ. Patients with autoimmune disease history or receiving systemic immunosuppression were excluded from the trial. Peripheral blood for TCR sequencing was collected from all dose cohorts at baseline, on cycle 4 day 1, and on cycle 7 day 1. The samples were drawn from a first-in-human, open-label, multicenter phase I dose-escalation trial of ivuxolimab. Adults with locally advanced or metastatic melanoma, renal cell, hepatocellular, or head and neck squamous cell carcinoma were enrolled in the trial. Before TCR sequencing, CD4+ T cells and CD8+ T cells from peripheral blood were sorted into separate populations.

Genomic DNA was isolated from the sorted cells so that the TCRbeta CDR3 region could be sequenced. TCRbeta CDR3 regions were sequenced using the immunoSEQ Assay. Imported from immuneACCESS, the table was reduced by TCRdb to in-frame sequences with V and J called. These copies leave out some clones; in studies compared against another copy, an unresolved V gene accounts for under half, and the cause of the remainder is not known. The sample includes approximately 12,000 clones, with approximately 78% observed a single time. The ten largest clonotypes hold approximately 40% of the sample. This clone was detected a few times. Its antigen is unknown. No per-base quality is available; no much larger clone lies one base away.

This receptor was obtained from an adult with an advanced solid tumor such as melanoma, head and neck, liver or kidney cancer. The chain is encoded by TRBV5-1 joined to TRBJ2-2; 8 central nucleotides agree with TRBD1. The sequencing here drew on CD4+ or CD8+ T cells sorted from blood, taken in a trial of the OX40 agonist ivuxolimab. The CDR3 region: CASSLGQGILSGELFF. The DNA reads as follows: TGCGCCAGCAGCTTGGGACAGGGGATACTGTCCGGGGAGCTGTTTTTT. Outside the CDR3, residues come from the reference TRBV5-1 and TRBJ2-2 proteins, so the full variable domain is: KAGVTQTPRYLIKTRGQQVTLSCSPISGHRSVSWYQQTPGQGLQFLFEYFSETQRNKGNFPGRFSGRQFSNSRSEMNVSTLELGDSALYLCASSLGQGILSGELFFGEGSRLTVL.